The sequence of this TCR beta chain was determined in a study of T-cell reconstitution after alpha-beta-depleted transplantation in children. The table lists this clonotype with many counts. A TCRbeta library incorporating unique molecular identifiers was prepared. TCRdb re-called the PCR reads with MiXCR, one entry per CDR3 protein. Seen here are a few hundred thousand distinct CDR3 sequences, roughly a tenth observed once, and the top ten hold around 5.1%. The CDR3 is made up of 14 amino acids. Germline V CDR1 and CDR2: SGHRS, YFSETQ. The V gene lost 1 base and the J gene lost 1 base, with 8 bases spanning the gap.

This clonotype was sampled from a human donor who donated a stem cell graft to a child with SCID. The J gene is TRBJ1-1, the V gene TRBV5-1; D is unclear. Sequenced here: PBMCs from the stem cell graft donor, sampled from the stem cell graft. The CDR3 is CASSLNSENTEAFF. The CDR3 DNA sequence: TGCGCCAGCAGCTTGAACAGCGAGAACACTGAAGCTTTCTTT.